This TCR beta chain was captured by sequencing in a study of CD8+ T cells in alopecia areata (dated by TCRdb to the late 2010s). Study-level background: Female C3H/HeJ recipients, roughly 6-11 weeks old, were grafted with skin from C3H/HeJ donors with spontaneous alopecia (about 6-13 months old). In both human patients and the C3H/HeJ mouse model, the study applied high-throughput TCRbeta sequencing to look at T cell clonal expansion in alopecia areata. On the human side, TCRbeta sequencing was run on scalp tissue and on sorted CD4+ and CD8+ peripheral blood T cells from healthy controls and from alopecia areata patients with either patchy or totalis/universalis disease. Scalp clonality was compared among normal scalp (n=4), patchy alopecia areata scalp (n=8), and alopecia totalis/universalis scalp (n=8). RNA came from the PAXgene miRNA kit for fixed scalp, the miRNeasy kit for PBMCs, and the RNeasy kit for mouse skin. TCRbeta CDR3 regions were amplified by immunoSEQ multiplex PCR with 35 Vbeta forward and 13 Jbeta reverse primers.

The sample holds many counts of this clone. What this receptor recognizes is not known. Throughout, gene names and germline sequences are given for the mouse. Coverage ceases 4 residues before the CDR3 finishes, and the germline J gene fills in the end. The library was produced with the immunoSEQ multiplex PCR assay. RNA was extracted from all samples and reverse transcribed into cDNA, which served as template for TCR sequencing. SuperScript III was used to make first-strand cDNA, primed with a 2:1 mix of oligo-dT and random hexamers. Amplification bias was assessed with a synthetic immune receptor repertoire, and residual bias was removed computationally. Sequencing of the libraries was done on Illumina HiSeq using 60 bp reads that spanned the CDR3 and were read from J toward V. In the authors' own workflow: Raw reads were preprocessed to remove errors, and CDR3 was defined by IMGT conventions from the conserved cysteine to phenylalanine. Clonality was computed by normalizing Shannon entropy by log2 of the number of productive unique TCRs and subtracting the result from 1. CD4 or CD8 identity of scalp clones was inferred by cross-referencing scalp TCRbeta sequences with sorted blood CD4 and CD8 repertoires. The clones in this table, taken by TCRdb from immuneACCESS, are in-frame only. Not every clone is retained; where verified, under half of the shortfall comes from an unresolved V gene, and the cause of the rest is unknown. That table gives V, J and clone size, and the DNA gave D and trimming. This sample has about 2,200 clones, none of them a singleton. Clones ranked in the top ten supply 43% of the sample.

General conclusions and limits of the study: Compared with mice, TCR sequences shared between patients were less clear, possibly partly because of HLA diversity across the patient population. Scalp TCR repertoire analysis is complicated because resident alphabeta T cells in normal human skin are also sequenced, whereas mouse skin is dominated by gammadelta T cells. Compared with normal scalp, lesional scalp had higher clonality and more expanded CD8+ clones, particularly in alopecia totalis/universalis, a pattern that suggests antigenic drive.

The CDR3 measures 16 amino acids from cysteine to phenylalanine. The CDR3 was read in part: 36 bases, with the frame set at base 1. V and J are truncated by 4 bases and 0 bases respectively, leaving an intervening sequence of 14 bases. Based on the germline V gene, the CDR1 and CDR2 sequences are MSHET and SYDVDS. Pooled mouse cutaneous lymph node cells were stained for CD4, CD8alpha, NKG2D, NKG2ACE and other markers and were then sorted on a BD Influx. The V gene is TRBV29 and the J gene is TRBJ2-3, with TRBD1 perhaps the D gene, on 5 matching bases. The sample was CD8+ T cells sorted from a lymph node. This TCR was sampled from a C3H/HeJ mouse with alopecia areata. This strain is of MHC haplotype H2-k. CDR3 DNA, as far as it was read: TGTGCTAGCAGTTCCCCGAGACAGACTAGTGCAGAA. It is translated as CASSSPRQTSAE. The whole CDR3 region reads CASSSPRQTSAETLYF.